This entry describes one T cell receptor (beta chain). The antigen is unknown. With 60 Vbeta and 13 Jbeta primers, the PCR was carried out. Produced via immunoSEQ multiplex PCR; TCRdb's table is partial and in-frame only. The repertoire holds over 200,000 clones, approximately 68% seen once, with 1.8% in the top ten. Losses at the gene ends were 5 bases for V and 7 bases for J; bases not matched to a gene: 5. The CDR3 has 14 amino acids. The germline V gene encodes CDR1 SGHTA and CDR2 FQGNSA. This record comes from a study of cytomegalovirus exposure and HLA in healthy donors. Findings of the study overall: Among immune exposure information, only CMV serostatus was available. Looking again later, the authors saw that most CMV-associated TCR beta chains seemed HLA-restricted. TCR beta chains associated with HLA were, in a later analysis, more clonally expanded than equally common others.

This TCR was recovered from a woman in her twenties or thirties in good health and CMV-seronegative. The V gene is TRBV7-2, the J gene TRBJ2-1, with 10 positions matching TRBD2. Sequenced: PBMCs. Here the CDR3 reads CASSPSGRSNEQFF. The CDR3 DNA reads as TGTGCCAGCAGCCCTAGCGGGAGATCGAATGAGCAGTTCTTC. Full variable domain (outside the CDR3, taken from reference TRBV7-2 and TRBJ2-1): GAGVSQSPSNKVTEKGKDVELRCDPISGHTALYWYRQSLGQGLEFLIYFQGNSAPDKSGLPSDRFSAERTGGSVSTLTIQRTQQEDSAVYLCASSPSGRSNEQFFGPGTRLTVL.